Listed below are T cell receptor beta chains from one sample, sequenced in a study of post-analysis software for immune sequencing data. TCRdb fed the PCR reads into MiXCR, producing one record per CDR3 protein. Of some 190,000 distinct CDR3 sequences listed, 25% to 30% are singletons. The sequenced material came from blood. Receptors originate from a girl aged 2 to 17 with multiple sclerosis. Each CDR3 is given without its conserved first and last residue. Clone size appears in some rows only: once, few, many, or a class for an expanded clone.

clone_size | v_call | cdr3_aa
- | TRBV12-3/TRBV12-4 | ASSRDRGSYEQY
- | TRBV7-9 | ASSQRGGPTGELF
many | TRBV7-2 | ASSLDPYEQY
- | TRBV5-1 | ASSLGYTDTQY
many | TRBV5-6 | ASSLGEGNYGYT
many | TRBV5-6 | ASSLPAYGYT
- | TRBV7-2 | ASSLDLLGDTEAF
- | TRBV19 | ASSIPGDYEQY
- | TRBV28 | ASSRGFSGGAF
many | TRBV29-1 | SAQRVPNNEQF